This T cell receptor (beta chain) was sequenced during a study of T cell changes during pregnancy in multiple sclerosis. Sequencing used immunoSEQ multiplex PCR; TCRdb keeps in-frame clones, though not all of them. This repertoire shows 35,000 to 40,000 clones, about 93% found once; its top ten account for around 0.39%. There are 15 residues in the CDR3. V and J are TRBV21-1 and TRBJ1-5; whether TRBD1, the table's D call, matches the DNA was not checked. TRBV21-1 is listed as a pseudogene. The sample consisted of CD4+ T cells from peripheral blood mononuclear cells, taken in the third trimester of pregnancy. The source of this sequence is a female donor in good health, enrolled as a control in a pregnancy study. In DNA, the CDR3 is TGTGCCAGCAGCAAAGCGCAGGGGCGGAGTCAGCCCCAGCATTTT. It translates to CASSKAQGRSQPQHF.